This T cell receptor beta chain was recorded in a study of blood T cell repertoires in COVID-19. Study details: Acute and convalescent COVID-19 samples came from the United States, Italy and Spain. PBMCs, B-cell-depleted T cells, or T cells provided the cDNA or gDNA that made up the material.

V lost 4 bases to trimming and J lost 1 base, with 7 bases between them. Germline lookup yields CDR1 MGHDK and CDR2 SYGVNS. This CDR3 has 13 residues. Study processing details: Amplifying reference gene primers gave estimates of nucleated cell counts. Clones were read by immunoSEQ multiplex PCR, and TCRdb kept only the in-frame ones, dropping some. V and J calls and clone size follow that table, whereas D and trimming were derived from the DNA. The top ten clones hold 10% to 15% of a sample with under 300,000 clones, 85% of them seen once. This chain links TRBV25-1 with TRBJ2-5, with D unresolved. The receptor was derived from a human donor in a cohort sampled during active COVID-19. The material sequenced was peripheral blood. CDR3 protein: CASSVQPQETQYF. The CDR3 DNA reads TGTGCCAGCAGTGTACAGCCCCAAGAGACCCAGTACTTC.